This is a list of T cell receptor beta chains from one sample in a study of blood T cell repertoires in COVID-19. The table came from immunoSEQ multiplex PCR; TCRdb's copy has only in-frame clones and leaves some out. This sample carries 350,000 to 500,000 clones, approximately 90% of them seen once, and the ten largest clones take around 0.92%. The material sequenced was peripheral blood. The receptors here all came from a man aged 18-30 years with COVID-19, enrolled during active disease. CDR3s include the opening cysteine and the closing phenylalanine or tryptophan. The order of the fields is D gene, clone size, V gene, J gene, CDR3 protein, CDR3 DNA. A D gene is named only where the DNA matches it firmly. The listing skips clone size in some rows; elsewhere it reads once, few, many or a size class.

TRBD1	-	TRBV9	TRBJ2-7	CASSVDAGGLYEQYF	TGTGCCAGCAGCGTAGACGCAGGGGGCCTTTACGAGCAGTACTTC
TRBD1	-	TRBV3-1/TRBV3-2	TRBJ2-2	CASSPGTTGVAGELFF	TGTGCCAGCAGTCCTGGGACCACAGGGGTCGCCGGGGAGCTGTTTTTT
TRBD1	once	TRBV24-1	TRBJ2-3	CATSDSRRTGVDTQYF	TGTGCCACCAGTGATTCAAGACGGACAGGGGTAGATACGCAGTATTTT
-	-	TRBV28	TRBJ1-2	CASSLSGSANYGYTF	TGTGCCAGCAGTTTATCAGGGTCCGCTAACTATGGCTACACCTTC
-	-	TRBV11-2	TRBJ2-6	CASSSSSGANVLTF	TGTGCCAGCAGCTCTAGCTCTGGGGCCAACGTCCTGACTTTC
-	-	TRBV4-1	TRBJ2-1	CASSQDGGLEQFF	TGCGCCAGCAGCCAAGATGGGGGCCTCGAGCAGTTCTTC
-	-	TRBV7-9	TRBJ1-3	CASSFQVSGNTIYF	TGTGCCAGCAGCTTTCAGGTTTCTGGAAACACCATATATTTT
TRBD1	-	TRBV4-1	TRBJ1-2	CASSPTGAANYGYTF	TGCGCCAGCAGCCCGACAGGGGCGGCTAACTATGGCTACACCTTC
-	-	TRBV10-1	TRBJ1-1	CASRIDPGTEAFF	TGCGCCAGCAGGATAGACCCGGGAACTGAAGCTTTCTTT
-	few	TRBV10-1	TRBJ2-7	CASSDRDLSGDEQYF	TGCGCCAGCAGTGACAGGGATTTAAGTGGAGACGAGCAGTACTTC